The T cell receptor beta chain described here comes from a study of blood T cell repertoires in COVID-19. Study at large: There were acute and convalescent COVID-19 samples, and they came from the United States, Italy and Spain. T cells, B-cell-depleted T cells, or PBMCs provided the cDNA or gDNA that served as material.

Original handling: Reference gene primer amplification in the assay estimated nucleated cell counts. Clones were sequenced by immunoSEQ multiplex PCR, and TCRdb holds only the in-frame ones, with some missing. V, J and clone size were drawn from that table, and D and trimming were deduced from the DNA. The sample records 80,000 to 90,000 clones, about 88% being singletons. This clone turned up a few times. The germline gene is not matched at one end of the junction; a read error may be the cause. The sequence was obtained from a man aged 35-49 years with acute or convalescent COVID-19. The source material was peripheral blood.

The CDR3 protein is CAWSLRPTGLRDF. DNA for the CDR3: TGTGCCTGGAGTCTCCGACCGACAGGCCTAAGGGATTTT. This rearrangement joins TRBV30 to TRBJ1-3, with D tentatively TRBD1 (6 bases). CDR1 and CDR2 (germline): GTSNPN, SVGIG (reference sequence). CDR3 length equals 13 residues.